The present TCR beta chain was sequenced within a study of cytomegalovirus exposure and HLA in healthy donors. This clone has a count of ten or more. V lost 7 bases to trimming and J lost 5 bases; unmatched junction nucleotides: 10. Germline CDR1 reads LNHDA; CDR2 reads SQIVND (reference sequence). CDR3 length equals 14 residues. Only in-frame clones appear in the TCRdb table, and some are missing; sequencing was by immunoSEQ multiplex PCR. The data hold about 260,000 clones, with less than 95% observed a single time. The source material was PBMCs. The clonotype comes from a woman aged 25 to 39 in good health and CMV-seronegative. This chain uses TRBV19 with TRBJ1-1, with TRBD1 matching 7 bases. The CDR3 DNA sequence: TGTGCCAGTACGATCGGACAGGCAAAGACTGAAGCTTTCTTT. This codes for CASTIGQAKTEAFF.